This note documents a single T cell receptor beta chain sequence. Germline CDR1 is SGHRS and CDR2 is YFSETQ. The V segment lost 3 bases and the J segment 4 bases; nucleotides outside the gene matches: 11. CDR3 length: 16 residues. This entry comes from a study of T cell changes during pregnancy in multiple sclerosis. The method was immunoSEQ multiplex PCR; TCRdb's version includes in-frame clones alone and lacks a portion of them. The sample includes about 58,000 clones, about 90% of them seen just once. This clonotype was obtained from a female donor in good health, enrolled as a control in a pregnancy study. This sample comprised CD4+ T cells from peripheral blood mononuclear cells, obtained after pregnancy. The rearrangement joins TRBV5-1 to TRBJ1-2; 8 nucleotides line up with TRBD1. CDR3 nucleotides: TGCGCCAGCAGCTCAACGTCGACAGGGGAGTCCTATGGCTACACCTTC. It encodes CASSSTSTGESYGYTF.